The T cell receptor beta chain under discussion was sequenced for a study of cytomegalovirus exposure and HLA in healthy donors (dated by TCRdb to about 2017). In the study overall: The 666 repertoires of the first cohort and the approximately 130 validation repertoires were produced on the same platform, according to a later analysis. To predict cytomegalovirus infection status, the study brought together high-throughput TCR immunosequencing, statistical association of individual TCRs with disease status, and machine learning. The aim of the study was to test whether cataloging public T cell receptors could identify signatures of past pathogen exposure. A separate validation cohort of approximately 130 different subjects was used in addition to the 666-subject first cohort.

On this clone itself: Its antigen specificity is not known. Base qualities were left out, and no much larger clone turns up one base away.

The research as a whole found: While some public TCRs were present in many individuals, most TCR sequences turned up only very rarely across donors. In both the original and validation cohorts, the classifier was reported to diagnose cytomegalovirus status with high specificity and sensitivity. According to the authors, the approach could potentially be generalized to other disease states and immunological phenotypes. A total of fewer than 200 TCR beta chains were listed by the study as associated with cytomegalovirus. A later analysis found that TCRs clustered in the first cohort also tended to co-occur in the 95 to 150 validation repertoires, with approximately 94% of cluster scores above 0. In vitro tests confirmed that a few of the cytomegalovirus-associated TCR beta chains recognize cytomegalovirus antigens. All 120 or so repertoires were used to score co-occurrence in the validation cohort in a later analysis, because that analysis had no HLA typing for the cohort.

The library was built by means of the immunoSEQ multiplex PCR assay. The original methods were these. A statistical classification framework was developed to diagnose cytomegalovirus status using the catalog of TCR beta chain sequences. TCRdb mirrors the immuneACCESS table, restricted to in-frame sequences. Some clones are absent from its copies; in checked studies, under half trace to an unresolved V gene, and the reason for the others is unknown. V, J and clone size derive from that table, while D and trimming were established from the DNA sequence. The sample contains under 250,000 clones, around 87% of them found a single time. Clones ranked in the top ten supply 2% to 2.5% of the sample. Separate from the approximately 670-subject first cohort, the validation cohort of more than 90 subjects was the group to which the donors belonged. This receptor was obtained from a woman between 18 and 30 years old in good health and CMV-seropositive. The sequenced sample consisted of PBMCs.

The CDR3 in this case is CASSGGQGDSTQYF. The DNA sequence is given as TGTGCCAGCAGCGGAGGACAGGGGGATAGTACGCAGTATTTT. The V and J segments used are TRBV9 and TRBJ2-3; TRBD1 matches 10 bases in the middle. The CDR3 has 14 amino acids, counting the end cysteine and phenylalanine. The DNA shown is the 42-base CDR3, in frame from base 1. V ends up 3 bases short and J 8 bases short, with an unmatched junction base count of 6. From the germline V gene, CDR1 is SGDLS and CDR2 is YYNGEE.